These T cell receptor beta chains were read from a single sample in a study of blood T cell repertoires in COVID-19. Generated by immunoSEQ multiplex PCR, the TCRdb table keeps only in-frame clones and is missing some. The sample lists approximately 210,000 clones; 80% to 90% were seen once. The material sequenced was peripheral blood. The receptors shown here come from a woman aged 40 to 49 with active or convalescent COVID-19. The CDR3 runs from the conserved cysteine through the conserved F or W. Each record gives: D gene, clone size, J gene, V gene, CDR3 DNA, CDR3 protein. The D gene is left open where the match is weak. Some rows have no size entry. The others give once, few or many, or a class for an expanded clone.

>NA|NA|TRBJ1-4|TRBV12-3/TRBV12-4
TGTGCCAGCGGGAGGGCAGAGGTCGAAAAACTGTTTTTT
CASGRAEVEKLFF
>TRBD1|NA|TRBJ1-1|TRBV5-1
TGCGCCAGCAGATCTACAGGGGGGTTCACTGAAGCTTTCTTT
CASRSTGGFTEAFF
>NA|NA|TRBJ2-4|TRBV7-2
TGTGCCAGCAGCTTAGTCAGGAACATTCAGTACTTC
CASSLVRNIQYF
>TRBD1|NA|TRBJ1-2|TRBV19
TGTGCCAGTAGTCCCGGACAGGGCAACACCTTC
CASSPGQGNTF
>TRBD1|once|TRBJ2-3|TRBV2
TGTGCCAGCAGTGCTTGGACAGGGGGTATCACAGATACGCAGTATTTT
CASSAWTGGITDTQYF
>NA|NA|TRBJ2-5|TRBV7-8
TGTGCCAGCAGCTCCCAGGGGCGCCCGACCCCAGAGACCCAGTACTTC
CASSSQGRPTPETQYF
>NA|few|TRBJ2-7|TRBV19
TGTGCCAGTAGTCCCCGGCAGGGCCAAGCCTACGAGCAGTACTTC
CASSPRQGQAYEQYF
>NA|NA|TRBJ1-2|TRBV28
TGTGCCAGCAGAAACAGGGTTGGCTACACCTTC
CASRNRVGYTF
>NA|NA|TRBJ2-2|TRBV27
TGTGCCAGCAGTTTATACTCCGGGAGCGGGGAGCTGTTTTTT
CASSLYSGSGELFF
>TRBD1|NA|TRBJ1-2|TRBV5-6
TGTGCCAGCAGCCCGGGACAGGGTGGTGGCTACACCTTC
CASSPGQGGGYTF
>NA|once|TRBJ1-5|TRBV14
TGTGCCAGCAGCATCTCAGGGAATCAGCCCCAGCATTTT
CASSISGNQPQHF
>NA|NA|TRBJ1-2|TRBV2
TGTGCCAGCAGTGGTGGCAGCTATGGCTACACCTTC
CASSGGSYGYTF
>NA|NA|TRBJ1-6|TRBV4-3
TGCGCCAGCAGCCAAGAGGTAACAGGGATTAATTCACCCCTCCACTTT
CASSQEVTGINSPLHF
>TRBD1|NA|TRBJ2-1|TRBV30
TGTGCCTGGACCTCGACAGGGAATGAGCAGTTCTTC
CAWTSTGNEQFF
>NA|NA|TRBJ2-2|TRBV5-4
TGTGCCAGCAGCTTGGGGGATGGGGCTTTTCGAGCGAACACCGGGGAGCTGTTTTTT
CASSLGDGAFRANTGELFF
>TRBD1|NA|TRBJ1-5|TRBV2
TGTGCCAGTCGGACAGGGTCGGTGCATCAGCCCCAGCATTTT
CASRTGSVHQPQHF
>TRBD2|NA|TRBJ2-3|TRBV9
TGTGCCAGCAGCTCCCTAGCGGGGAGCACAGATACGCAGTATTTT
CASSSLAGSTDTQYF
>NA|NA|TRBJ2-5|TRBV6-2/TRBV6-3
TGTGCCAGCAGTTACTCAGGGTCAGGGGCCGGGGAGACCCAGTACTTC
CASSYSGSGAGETQYF
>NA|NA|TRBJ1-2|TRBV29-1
TGCAGCGTTGAGGGTCAGGATAACTATGGCTACACCTTC
CSVEGQDNYGYTF
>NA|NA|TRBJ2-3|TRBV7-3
TGTGCCAGCAGCTTAGATGCAGGGGGCACAGATACGCAGTATTTT
CASSLDAGGTDTQYF
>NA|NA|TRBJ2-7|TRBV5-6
TGTGCCAGCAGCTACTCGCAGGTTGTCTCCTACGAGCAGTACTTC
CASSYSQVVSYEQYF
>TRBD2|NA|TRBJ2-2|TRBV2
TGTGCCAGCAGGGGACTAGCGTCCGGGGAGCTGTTTTTT
CASRGLASGELFF
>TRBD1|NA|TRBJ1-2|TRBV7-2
TGTGCCAGCAGCTTAGAGACAGGGGGCGACTATGGCTACACCTTC
CASSLETGGDYGYTF
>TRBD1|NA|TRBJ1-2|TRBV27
TGTGCCAGCGGGGCAGGGGGCCACTATGGCTACACCTTC
CASGAGGHYGYTF
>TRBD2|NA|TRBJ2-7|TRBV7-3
TGTGCCAGCAGCTTGCCCCCCGGGACTAGCACGGGGGAGCAGTACTTC
CASSLPPGTSTGEQYF
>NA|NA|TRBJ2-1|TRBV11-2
TGTGCCAGCAGCTTGGACAGAGTCAATGAGCAGTTCTTC
CASSLDRVNEQFF
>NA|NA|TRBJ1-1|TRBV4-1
TGCGCCAGCAGCCAAGGTGACAGGATGAACACTGAAGCTTTCTTT
CASSQGDRMNTEAFF
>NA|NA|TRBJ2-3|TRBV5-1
TGCGCCAGCAGCTTGGCTTCGGGAGTTCAGGTGACAGATACGCAGTATTTT
CASSLASGVQVTDTQYF
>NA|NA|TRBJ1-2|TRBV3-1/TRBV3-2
TGTGCCAGCAGCCCCCTCCGGTATGGCTACACCTTC
CASSPLRYGYTF